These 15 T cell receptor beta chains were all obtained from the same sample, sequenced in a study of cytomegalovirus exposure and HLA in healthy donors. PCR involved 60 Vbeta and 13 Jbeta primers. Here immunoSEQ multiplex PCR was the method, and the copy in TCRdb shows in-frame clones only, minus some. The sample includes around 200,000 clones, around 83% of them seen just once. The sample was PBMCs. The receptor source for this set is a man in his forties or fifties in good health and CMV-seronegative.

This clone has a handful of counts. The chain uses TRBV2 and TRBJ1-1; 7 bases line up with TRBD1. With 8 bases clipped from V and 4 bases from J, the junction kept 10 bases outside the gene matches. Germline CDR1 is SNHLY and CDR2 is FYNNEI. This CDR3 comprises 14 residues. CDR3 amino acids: CASRGQALGTEAFF. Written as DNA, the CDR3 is TGTGCCAGCCGAGGACAGGCCCTAGGCACTGAAGCTTTCTTT. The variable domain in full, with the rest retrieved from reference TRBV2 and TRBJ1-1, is EPEVTQTPSHQVTQMGQEVILRCVPISNHLYFYWYRQILGQKVEFLVSFYNNEISEKSEIFDDQFSVERPDGSNFTLKIRSTKLEDSAMYFCASRGQALGTEAFFGQGTRLTVV.

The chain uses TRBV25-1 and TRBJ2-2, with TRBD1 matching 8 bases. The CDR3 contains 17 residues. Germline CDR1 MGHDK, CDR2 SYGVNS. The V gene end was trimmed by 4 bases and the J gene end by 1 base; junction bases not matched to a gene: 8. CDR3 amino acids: CASSAIPGTGNTGELFF. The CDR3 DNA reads TGTGCCAGCAGTGCAATTCCTGGGACAGGGAACACCGGGGAGCTGTTTTTT.

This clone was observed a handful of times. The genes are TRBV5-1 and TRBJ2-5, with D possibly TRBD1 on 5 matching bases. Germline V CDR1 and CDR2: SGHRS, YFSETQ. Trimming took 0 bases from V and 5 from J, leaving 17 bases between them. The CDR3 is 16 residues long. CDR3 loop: CASSLEGRLGRETQYF. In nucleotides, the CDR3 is TGCGCCAGCAGCTTGGAGGGCAGGTTGGGGCGGGAGACCCAGTACTTC. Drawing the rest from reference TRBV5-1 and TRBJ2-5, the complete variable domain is KAGVTQTPRYLIKTRGQQVTLSCSPISGHRSVSWYQQTPGQGLQFLFEYFSETQRNKGNFPGRFSGRQFSNSRSEMNVSTLELGDSALYLCASSLEGRLGRETQYFGPGTRLLVL.

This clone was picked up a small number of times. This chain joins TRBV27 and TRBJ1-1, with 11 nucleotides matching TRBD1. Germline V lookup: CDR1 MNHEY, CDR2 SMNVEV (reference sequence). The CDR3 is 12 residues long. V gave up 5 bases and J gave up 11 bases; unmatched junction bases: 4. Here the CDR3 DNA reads TGTGCCAGCAGTGGGACAGGGGGGACGGCTTTCTTT. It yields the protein CASSGTGGTAFF.

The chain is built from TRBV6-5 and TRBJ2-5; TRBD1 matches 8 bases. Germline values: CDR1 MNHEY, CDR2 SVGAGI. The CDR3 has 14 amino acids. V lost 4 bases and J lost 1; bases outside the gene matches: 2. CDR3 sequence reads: CASSLDRVQETQYF. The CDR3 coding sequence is TGTGCCAGCAGTTTGGACAGGGTCCAAGAGACCCAGTACTTC.

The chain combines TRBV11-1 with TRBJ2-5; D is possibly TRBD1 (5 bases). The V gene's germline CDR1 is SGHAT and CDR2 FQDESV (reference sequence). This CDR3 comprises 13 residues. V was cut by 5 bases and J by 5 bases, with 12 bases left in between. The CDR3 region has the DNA TGTGCCAGCAGCAACCAGGGAATGGAGACCCAGTACTTC. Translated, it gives CASSNQGMETQYF. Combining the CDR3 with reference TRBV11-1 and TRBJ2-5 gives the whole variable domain EAEVAQSPRYKITEKSQAVAFWCDPISGHATLYWYRQILGQGPELLVQFQDESVVDDSQLPKDRFSAERLKGVDSTLKIQPAELGDSAMYLCASSNQGMETQYFGPGTRLLVL.

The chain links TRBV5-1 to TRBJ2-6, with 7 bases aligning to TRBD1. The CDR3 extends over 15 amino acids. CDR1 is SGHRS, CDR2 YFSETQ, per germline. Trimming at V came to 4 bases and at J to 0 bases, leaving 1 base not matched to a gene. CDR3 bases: TGCGCCAGCAGCCCAGGGGGCTCTGGGGCCAACGTCCTGACTTTC. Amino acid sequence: CASSPGGSGANVLTF.

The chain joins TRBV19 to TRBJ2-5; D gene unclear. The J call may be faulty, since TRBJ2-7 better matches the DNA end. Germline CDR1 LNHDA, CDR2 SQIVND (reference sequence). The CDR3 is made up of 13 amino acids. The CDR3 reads CASSITQTYEQYF. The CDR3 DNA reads TGTGCCAGTAGTATAACCCAAACCTACGAGCAGTACTTC.

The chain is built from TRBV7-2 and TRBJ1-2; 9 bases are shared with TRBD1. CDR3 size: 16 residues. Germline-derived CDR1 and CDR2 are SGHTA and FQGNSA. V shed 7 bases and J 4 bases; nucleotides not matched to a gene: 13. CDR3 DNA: TGTGCCAGCACCCTTTATCCGGGACAGGGATCCTATGGCTACACCTTC. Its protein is CASTLYPGQGSYGYTF.

CDR3: CASSLWDRGLETQYF. Here the CDR3 DNA reads TGTGCCAGCAGCTTATGGGACAGGGGGCTCGAGACCCAGTACTTC. V usage is TRBV7-2 and J usage is TRBJ2-5; 12 nucleotides line up with TRBD1. CDR3 size: 15 residues. Germline V CDR1 and CDR2: SGHTA, FQGNSA. V trimming: 2 bases; J trimming: 5 bases; junction bases outside the gene matches: 3.

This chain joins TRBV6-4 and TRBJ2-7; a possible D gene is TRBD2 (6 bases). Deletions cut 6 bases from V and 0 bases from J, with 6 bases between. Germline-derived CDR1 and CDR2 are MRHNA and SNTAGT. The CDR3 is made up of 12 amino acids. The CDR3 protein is CASSGSSYEQYF. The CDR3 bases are TGTGCCAGCAGCGGGAGCTCCTACGAGCAGTACTTC.

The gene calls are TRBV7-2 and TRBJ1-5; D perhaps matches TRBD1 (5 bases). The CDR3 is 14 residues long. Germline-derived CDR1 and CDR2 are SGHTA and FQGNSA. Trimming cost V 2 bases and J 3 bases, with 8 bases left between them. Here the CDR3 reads CASSLMTANQPQHF. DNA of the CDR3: TGTGCCAGCAGCTTAATGACAGCCAATCAGCCCCAGCATTTT.

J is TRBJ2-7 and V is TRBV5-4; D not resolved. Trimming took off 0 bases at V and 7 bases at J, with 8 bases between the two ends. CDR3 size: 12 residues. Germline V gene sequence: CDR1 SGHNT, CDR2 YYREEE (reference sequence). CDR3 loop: CASSLVDGEQYF. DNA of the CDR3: TGTGCCAGCAGCTTGGTTGACGGGGAGCAGTACTTC.

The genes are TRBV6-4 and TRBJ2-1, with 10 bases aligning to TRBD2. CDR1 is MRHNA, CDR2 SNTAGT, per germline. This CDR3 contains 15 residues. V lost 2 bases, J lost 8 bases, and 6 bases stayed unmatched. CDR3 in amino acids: CASSDNSGGAYEQFF. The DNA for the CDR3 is TGTGCCAGCAGTGACAACAGCGGGGGGGCGTATGAGCAGTTCTTC.

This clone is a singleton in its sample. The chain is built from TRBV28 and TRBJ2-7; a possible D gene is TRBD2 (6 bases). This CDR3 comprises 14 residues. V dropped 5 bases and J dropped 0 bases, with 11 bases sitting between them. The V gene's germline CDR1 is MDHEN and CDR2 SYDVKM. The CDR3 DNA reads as TGTGCCAGCAGTATTATCGGGAGCTCCTACGAGCAGTACTTC. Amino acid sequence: CASSIIGSSYEQYF.